Sequencing of this T cell receptor beta chain was carried out in a study of beta chain features in type 1 diabetes. Findings and caveats of the study: Researchers could not determine here whether HLA type influences TCRB rearrangement.

This clone has ten or more counts. No antigen is known for it. Reverse transcribing all isolated RNA meant expressed TCRB transcripts were sequenced. The assay was immunoSEQ multiplex PCR, and TCRdb's table has in-frame clones only and misses some. There are a few hundred thousand clones in the sample; 13% to 15% occur only once, and over 5% lies in the top ten. The ends lost 2 bases at V and 4 bases at J; junction bases unmatched: 2. Germline lookup yields CDR1 SGHTA and CDR2 FQGNSA. There are 14 residues in the CDR3. CD4+ naive, central memory, regulatory and stem cell-like memory cells were sorted via CD45RO/CCR7/CD25/CD127/CD95/CD27.

The material sequenced was central memory CD4+ T cells from blood. The sequence was collected from a man aged 25 to 40 in good health. The rearrangement uses TRBV7-2 and TRBJ2-3; 8 bases align to TRBD2. In DNA form, the CDR3 reads TGTGCCAGCAGCTTACACGGGAGGGCAGATACGCAGTATTTT. Its protein is CASSLHGRADTQYF.